This T cell receptor beta chain was observed in a study of control samples from healthy donors and cancer patients (dated by TCRdb to between 2020 and 2021). A remark on this clone: The antigen it recognizes is unknown. No base quality values were provided; no much bigger clone lies one nucleotide off.

Preparation of the library involved the immunoSEQ multiplex PCR assay. As stored in TCRdb, this immuneACCESS dataset retains in-frame rearrangements with V and J assigned. A fraction of the clones does not appear; measured against another copy, unresolved V genes explain less than half of the discrepancy, and the remainder lacks a known reason. This sample holds 130,000 to 150,000 clones; 93% were observed only once. 4.5% to 6% of the sample is taken by the ten largest. From the cysteine up to the phenylalanine, the CDR3 has a length of 15 residues. This entry keeps only the CDR3 DNA: 45 bases, framed from base 1. Looking up the germline V gene (reference sequence) yields CDR1 MNHEY and CDR2 SMNVEV. For this chain, trimming is 6 bases at the V end and 2 bases at the J end, and the number of junction bases without a gene match is 6.

The chain links TRBV27 with TRBJ2-1; 8 junctional bases match TRBD2. Sequencing was carried out using blood. This sequence originates from a young man in good health. The CDR3 in this case is CASSPASGPYNEQFF. The nucleotide sequence reads as follows: TGTGCCAGCAGCCCTGCTAGCGGGCCCTACAATGAGCAGTTCTTC.